The clone carrying this T cell receptor beta chain has a single count. The junction differs from germline at one of its ends, possibly a read error. The data were taken from a study of blood T cell repertoires in COVID-19. Study details: The cDNA or gDNA used as material had been derived from T cells, B-cell-depleted T cells, or PBMCs.

This CDR3 has 13 amino acids. CDR1 is SEHNR, CDR2 FQNEAQ, per germline (reference sequence). Sequencing used immunoSEQ multiplex PCR; TCRdb keeps in-frame clones, though not all of them. The table records approximately 380,000 clones, about 85% of them present only once. The receptor's source is a woman aged 18 to 35 with acute or convalescent COVID-19. J is TRBJ2-3 and V is TRBV7-9, with D unresolved. The sequenced sample consisted of peripheral blood. This chain's CDR3 is CASSQSSTDTQYF. Here the CDR3 DNA reads TGTGCCAGCAGCCAAAGTAGCACGGATACGCAGTATTTT.